Listed here is a single T cell receptor beta chain. The germline gives CDR1 SGHNT, CDR2 YYREEE (reference sequence). The V gene end was trimmed by 10 bases and the J gene end by 2 bases; junction bases not matched to a gene: 6. This CDR3 is built from 13 residues. The data were obtained in a study of blood T cell repertoires in COVID-19. On the study more broadly: Acute and convalescent COVID-19 specimens originated in the United States, Italy and Spain. The analysed material was cDNA or gDNA that came from T cells, B-cell-depleted T cells, or PBMCs.

In the study's own analysis: Estimation of nucleated cell counts relied on the amplification of reference gene primers. Profiled with immunoSEQ multiplex PCR; TCRdb holds only in-frame clones, not every one. V, J and clone size are those of that table, while D and trimming were read from the DNA. The data contain 150,000 or so clones, around 84% of them singletons. Sequencing input: peripheral blood. This chain links TRBV5-4 with TRBJ2-3, with TRBD1 identical over 8 bases. This TCR was recovered from a woman of 80 years or more with acute or convalescent COVID-19. The CDR3 here is CAGMTGATDTQYF. The CDR3 DNA is TGTGCCGGAATGACAGGGGCCACAGATACGCAGTATTTT.